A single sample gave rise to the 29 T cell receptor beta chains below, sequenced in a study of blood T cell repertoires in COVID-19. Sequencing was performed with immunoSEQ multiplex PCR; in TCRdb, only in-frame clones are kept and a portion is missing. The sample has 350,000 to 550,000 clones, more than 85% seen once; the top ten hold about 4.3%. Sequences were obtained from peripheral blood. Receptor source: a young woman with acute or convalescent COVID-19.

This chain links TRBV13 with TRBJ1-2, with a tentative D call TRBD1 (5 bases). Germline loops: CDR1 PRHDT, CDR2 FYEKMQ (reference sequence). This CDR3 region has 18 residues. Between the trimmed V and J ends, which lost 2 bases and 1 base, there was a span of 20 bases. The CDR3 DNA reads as TGTGCCAGCAGCTTAAGGTCCGAAAGACAGACCTTTAACTATGGCTACACCTTC. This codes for CASSLRSERQTFNYGYTF.

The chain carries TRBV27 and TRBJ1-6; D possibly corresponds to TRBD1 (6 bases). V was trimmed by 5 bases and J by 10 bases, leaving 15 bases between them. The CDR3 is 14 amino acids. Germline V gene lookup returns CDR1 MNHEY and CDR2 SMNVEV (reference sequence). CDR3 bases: TGTGCCAGCAGTCCAAACAGGGAGGGCTCACCCCTCCACTTT. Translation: CASSPNREGSPLHF.

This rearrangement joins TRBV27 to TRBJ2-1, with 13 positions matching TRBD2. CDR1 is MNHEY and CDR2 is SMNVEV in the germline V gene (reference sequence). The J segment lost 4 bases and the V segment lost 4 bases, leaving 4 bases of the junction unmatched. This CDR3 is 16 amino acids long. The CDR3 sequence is CASSSGTSGAYNEQFF. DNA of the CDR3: TGTGCCAGCAGTTCCGGGACTAGCGGGGCTTACAATGAGCAGTTCTTC.

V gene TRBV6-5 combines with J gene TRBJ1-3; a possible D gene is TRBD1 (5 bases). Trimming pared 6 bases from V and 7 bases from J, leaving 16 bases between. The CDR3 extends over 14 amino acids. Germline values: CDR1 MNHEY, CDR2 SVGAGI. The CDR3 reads CASSSRVQINTIYF. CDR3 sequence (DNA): TGTGCCAGCAGCAGCAGGGTTCAAATCAACACCATATATTTT.

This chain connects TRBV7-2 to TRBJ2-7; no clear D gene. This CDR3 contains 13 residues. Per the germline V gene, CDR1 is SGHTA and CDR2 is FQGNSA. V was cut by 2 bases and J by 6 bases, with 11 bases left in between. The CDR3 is CASSLNNESEQYF. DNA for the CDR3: TGTGCCAGCAGCTTAAATAACGAGAGCGAGCAGTACTTC. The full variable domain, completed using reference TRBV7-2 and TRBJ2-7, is GAGVSQSPSNKVTEKGKDVELRCDPISGHTALYWYRQSLGQGLEFLIYFQGNSAPDKSGLPSDRFSAERTGGSVSTLTIQRTQQEDSAVYLCASSLNNESEQYFGPGTRLTVT.

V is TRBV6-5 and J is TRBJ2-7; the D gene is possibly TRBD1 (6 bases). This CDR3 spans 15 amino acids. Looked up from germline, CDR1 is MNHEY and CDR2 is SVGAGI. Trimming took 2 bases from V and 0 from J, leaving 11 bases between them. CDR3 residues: CASSYGQTSSYEQYF. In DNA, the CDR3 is TGTGCCAGCAGTTACGGACAGACGAGCTCCTACGAGCAGTACTTC.

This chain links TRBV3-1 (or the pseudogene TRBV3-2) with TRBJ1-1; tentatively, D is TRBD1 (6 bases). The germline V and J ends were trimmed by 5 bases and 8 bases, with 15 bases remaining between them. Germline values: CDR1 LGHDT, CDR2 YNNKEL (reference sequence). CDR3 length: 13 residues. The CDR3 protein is CASSYYREREAFF. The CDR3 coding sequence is TGTGCCAGCAGCTACTACAGGGAAAGAGAAGCTTTCTTT.

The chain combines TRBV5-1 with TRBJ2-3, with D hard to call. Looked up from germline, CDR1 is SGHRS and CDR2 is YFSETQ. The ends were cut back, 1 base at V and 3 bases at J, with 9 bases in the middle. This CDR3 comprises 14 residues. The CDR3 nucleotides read TGCGCCAGCAGCTTGCTCGCAGAAACAGATACGCAGTATTTT. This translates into CASSLLAETDTQYF.

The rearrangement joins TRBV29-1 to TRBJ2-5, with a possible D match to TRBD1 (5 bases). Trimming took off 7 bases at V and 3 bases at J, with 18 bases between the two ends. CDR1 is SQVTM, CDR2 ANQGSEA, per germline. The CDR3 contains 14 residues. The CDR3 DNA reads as TGCAGCGCCATTGTCGGGTCAGGGAAAGAGACCCAGTACTTC. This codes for CSAIVGSGKETQYF.

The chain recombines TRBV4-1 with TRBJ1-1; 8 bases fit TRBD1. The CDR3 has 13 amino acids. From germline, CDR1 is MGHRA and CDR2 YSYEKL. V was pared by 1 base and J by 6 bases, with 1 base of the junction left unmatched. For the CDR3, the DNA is TGCGCCAGCAGCCAAGTACAGGGGGCTGAAGCTTTCTTT. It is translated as CASSQVQGAEAFF.

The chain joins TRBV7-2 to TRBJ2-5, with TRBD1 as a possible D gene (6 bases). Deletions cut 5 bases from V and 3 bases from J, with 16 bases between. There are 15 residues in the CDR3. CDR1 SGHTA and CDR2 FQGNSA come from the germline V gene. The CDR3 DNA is TGTGCCAGCAGCCCCCAGGGGCTACCCGAAGAGACCCAGTACTTC. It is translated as CASSPQGLPEETQYF.

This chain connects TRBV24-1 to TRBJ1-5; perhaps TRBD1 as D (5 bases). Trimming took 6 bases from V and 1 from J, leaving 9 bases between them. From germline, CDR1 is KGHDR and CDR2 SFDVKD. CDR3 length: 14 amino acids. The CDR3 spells CATSHGASNQPQHF. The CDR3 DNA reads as TGTGCCACCAGTCATGGGGCGAGCAATCAGCCCCAGCATTTT.

The CDR3, as DNA: TGCGCCAGCAGCCTGGGGACAGGGGGCACCAAAAACATTCAGTACTTC. This sequence encodes CASSLGTGGTKNIQYF. The chain links TRBV4-1 to TRBJ2-4; 12 bases fit TRBD1. Trimming took 4 bases from V and 2 from J; bases not matched to a gene: 3. The length of the CDR3 is 16 residues. Germline V gene data show CDR1 as MGHRA and CDR2 as YSYEKL.

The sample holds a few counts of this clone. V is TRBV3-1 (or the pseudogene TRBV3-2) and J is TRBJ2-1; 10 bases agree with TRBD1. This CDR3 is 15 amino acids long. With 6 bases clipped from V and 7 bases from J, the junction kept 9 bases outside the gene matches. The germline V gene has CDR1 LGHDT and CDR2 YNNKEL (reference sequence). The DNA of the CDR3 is TGTGCCAGCAGTCAATTGGGACAGGGGAGAAATGAGCAGTTCTTC. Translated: CASSQLGQGRNEQFF.

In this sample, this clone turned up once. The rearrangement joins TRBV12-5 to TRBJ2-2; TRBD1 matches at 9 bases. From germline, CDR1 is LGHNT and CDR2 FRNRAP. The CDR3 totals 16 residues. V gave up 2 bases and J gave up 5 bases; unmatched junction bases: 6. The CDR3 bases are TGTGCTAGTGGTTTGATCGGGACAGGGAGTACCGGGGAGCTGTTTTTT. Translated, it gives CASGLIGTGSTGELFF.

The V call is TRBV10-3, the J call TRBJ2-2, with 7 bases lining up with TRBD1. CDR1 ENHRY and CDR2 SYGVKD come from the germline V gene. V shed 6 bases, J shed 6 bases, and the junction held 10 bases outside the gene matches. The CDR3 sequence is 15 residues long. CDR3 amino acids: CAISGLTGASGELFF. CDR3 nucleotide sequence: TGTGCCATCAGCGGACTCACAGGGGCTTCCGGGGAGCTGTTTTTT.

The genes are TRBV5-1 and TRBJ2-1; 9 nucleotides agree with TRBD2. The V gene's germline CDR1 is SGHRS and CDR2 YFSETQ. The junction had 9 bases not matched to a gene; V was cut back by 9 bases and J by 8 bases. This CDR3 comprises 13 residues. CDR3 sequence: CAILAGRYDEQFF. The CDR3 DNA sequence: TGCGCCATCCTAGCGGGGCGGTACGATGAGCAGTTCTTC. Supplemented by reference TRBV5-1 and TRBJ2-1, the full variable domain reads KAGVTQTPRYLIKTRGQQVTLSCSPISGHRSVSWYQQTPGQGLQFLFEYFSETQRNKGNFPGRFSGRQFSNSRSEMNVSTLELGDSALYLCAILAGRYDEQFFGPGTRLTVL.

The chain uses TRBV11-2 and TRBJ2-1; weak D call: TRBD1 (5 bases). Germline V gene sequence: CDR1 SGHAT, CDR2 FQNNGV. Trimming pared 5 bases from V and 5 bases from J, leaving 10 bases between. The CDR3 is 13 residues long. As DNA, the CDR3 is TGTGCCAGCAGCAGGGGTAGGCACAATGAGCAGTTCTTC. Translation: CASSRGRHNEQFF. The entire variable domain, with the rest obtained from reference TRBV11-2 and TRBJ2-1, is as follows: EAGVAQSPRYKIIEKRQSVAFWCNPISGHATLYWYQQILGQGPKLLIQFQNNGVVDDSQLPKDRFSAERLKGVDSTLKIQPAKLEDSAVYLCASSRGRHNEQFFGPGTRLTVL.

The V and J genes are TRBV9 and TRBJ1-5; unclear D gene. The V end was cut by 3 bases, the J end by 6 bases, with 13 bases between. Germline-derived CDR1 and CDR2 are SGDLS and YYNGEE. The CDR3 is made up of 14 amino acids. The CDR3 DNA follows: TGTGCCAGCAGCGCGGACGGAGAGGGTCAGCCCCAGCATTTT. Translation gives CASSADGEGQPQHF.

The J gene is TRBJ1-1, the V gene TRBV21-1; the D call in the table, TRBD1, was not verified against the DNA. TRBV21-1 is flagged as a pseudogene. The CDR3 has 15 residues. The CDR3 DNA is TGTGCCAGCAGCGCAAGGGGACAGGGTGAGACTGAAGCTTTCTTT. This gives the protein CASSARGQGETEAFF.

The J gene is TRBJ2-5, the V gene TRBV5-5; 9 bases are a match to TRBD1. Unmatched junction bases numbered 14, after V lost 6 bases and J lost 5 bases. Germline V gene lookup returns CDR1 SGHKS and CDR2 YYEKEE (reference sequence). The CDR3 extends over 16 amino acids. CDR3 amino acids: CASTHEQGAPGETQYF. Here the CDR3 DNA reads TGTGCCAGCACGCATGAACAGGGGGCGCCAGGGGAGACCCAGTACTTC.

In DNA, the CDR3 is TGTGCCAGCAGCATCAACAGGGGGCGACCGGAGCAGTTCTTC. Translation gives CASSINRGRPEQFF. This sequence joins TRBV11-3 and TRBJ2-1, with 9 positions matching TRBD1. Germline loops: CDR1 SGHNT, CDR2 YENEEA. The CDR3 extends over 14 amino acids. V was pared by 5 bases and J by 10 bases, with 9 bases of the junction left unmatched.

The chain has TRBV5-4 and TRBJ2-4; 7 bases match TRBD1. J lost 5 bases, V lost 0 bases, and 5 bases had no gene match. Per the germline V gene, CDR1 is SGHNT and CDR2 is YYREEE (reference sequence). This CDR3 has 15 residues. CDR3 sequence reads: CASSLAVGQENIQYF. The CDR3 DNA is TGTGCCAGCAGCTTGGCTGTAGGACAGGAAAACATTCAGTACTTC.

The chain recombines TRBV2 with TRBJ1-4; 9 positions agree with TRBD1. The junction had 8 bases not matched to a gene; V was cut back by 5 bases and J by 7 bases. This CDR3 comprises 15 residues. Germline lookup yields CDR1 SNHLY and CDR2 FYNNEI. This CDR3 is CASSFLGQGSEKLFF. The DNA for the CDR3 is TGTGCCAGCAGTTTTTTGGGACAGGGAAGTGAAAAACTGTTTTTT.

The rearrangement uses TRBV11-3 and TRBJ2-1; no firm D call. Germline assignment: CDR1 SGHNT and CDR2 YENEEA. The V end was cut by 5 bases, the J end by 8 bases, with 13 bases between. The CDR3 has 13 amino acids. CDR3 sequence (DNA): TGTGCCAGCAGCCCCCGTTGGAGTGATGAGCAGTTCTTC. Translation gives CASSPRWSDEQFF.

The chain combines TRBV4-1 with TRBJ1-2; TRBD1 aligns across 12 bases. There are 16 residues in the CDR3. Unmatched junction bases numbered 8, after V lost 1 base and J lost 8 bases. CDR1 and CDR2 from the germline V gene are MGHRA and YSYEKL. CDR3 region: CASSQGSGQGAKGYTF. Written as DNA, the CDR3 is TGCGCCAGCAGCCAAGGTTCGGGACAGGGGGCTAAAGGCTACACCTTC.

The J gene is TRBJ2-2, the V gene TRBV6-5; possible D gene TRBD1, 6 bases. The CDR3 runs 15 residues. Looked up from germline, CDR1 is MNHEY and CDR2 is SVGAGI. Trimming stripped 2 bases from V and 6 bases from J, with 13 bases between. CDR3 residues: CASSYLGRGAGELFF. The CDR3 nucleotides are TGTGCCAGCAGTTACCTGGGCAGGGGCGCCGGGGAGCTGTTTTTT.

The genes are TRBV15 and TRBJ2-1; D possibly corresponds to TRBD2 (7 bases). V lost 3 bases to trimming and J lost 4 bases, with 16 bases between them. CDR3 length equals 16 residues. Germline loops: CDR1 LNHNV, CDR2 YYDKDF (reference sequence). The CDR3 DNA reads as TGTGCCACCAGCAGTGCGGGGGCTAACATATACAATGAGCAGTTCTTC. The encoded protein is CATSSAGANIYNEQFF.

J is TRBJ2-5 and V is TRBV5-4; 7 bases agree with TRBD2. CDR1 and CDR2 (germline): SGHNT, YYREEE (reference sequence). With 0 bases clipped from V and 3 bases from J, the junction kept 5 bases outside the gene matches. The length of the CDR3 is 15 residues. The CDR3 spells CASSLAVGGEETQYF. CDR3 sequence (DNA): TGTGCCAGCAGCTTGGCGGTGGGGGGGGAAGAGACCCAGTACTTC. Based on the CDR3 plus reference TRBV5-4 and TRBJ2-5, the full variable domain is ETGVTQSPTHLIKTRGQQVTLRCSSQSGHNTVSWYQQALGQGPQFIFQYYREEENGRGNFPPRFSGLQFPNYSSELNVNALELDDSALYLCASSLAVGGEETQYFGPGTRLLVL.